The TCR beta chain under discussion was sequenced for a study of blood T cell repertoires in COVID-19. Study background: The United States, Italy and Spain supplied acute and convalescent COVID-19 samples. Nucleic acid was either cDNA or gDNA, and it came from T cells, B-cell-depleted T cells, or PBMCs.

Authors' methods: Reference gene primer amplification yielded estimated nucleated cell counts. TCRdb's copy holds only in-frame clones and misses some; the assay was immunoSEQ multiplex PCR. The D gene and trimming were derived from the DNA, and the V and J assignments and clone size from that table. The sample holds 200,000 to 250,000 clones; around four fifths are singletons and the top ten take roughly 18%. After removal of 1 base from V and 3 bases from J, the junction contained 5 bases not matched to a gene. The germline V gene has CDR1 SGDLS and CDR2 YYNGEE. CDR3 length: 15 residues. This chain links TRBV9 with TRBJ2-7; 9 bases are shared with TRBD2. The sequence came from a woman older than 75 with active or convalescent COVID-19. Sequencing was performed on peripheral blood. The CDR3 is CASSVFPSGVYEQYF. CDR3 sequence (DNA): TGTGCCAGCAGCGTATTCCCTAGCGGGGTCTACGAGCAGTACTTC.